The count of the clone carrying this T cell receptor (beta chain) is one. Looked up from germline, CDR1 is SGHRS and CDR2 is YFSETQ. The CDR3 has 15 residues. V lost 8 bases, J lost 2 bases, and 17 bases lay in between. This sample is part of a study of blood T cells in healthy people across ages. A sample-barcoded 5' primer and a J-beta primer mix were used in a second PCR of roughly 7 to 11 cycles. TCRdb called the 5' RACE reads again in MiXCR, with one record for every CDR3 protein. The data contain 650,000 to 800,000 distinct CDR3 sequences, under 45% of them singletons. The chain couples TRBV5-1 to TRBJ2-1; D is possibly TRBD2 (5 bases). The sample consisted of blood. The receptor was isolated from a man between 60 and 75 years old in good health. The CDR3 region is CASKTGHGAYNEQFF. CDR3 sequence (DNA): TGCGCCAGTAAGACGGGCCACGGGGCCTACAATGAGCAGTTCTTC.